These T cell receptor beta chains were read from a single sample in a study of cytomegalovirus exposure and HLA in healthy donors. The data were produced by immunoSEQ multiplex PCR, yet TCRdb's version contains in-frame clones alone and is incomplete. The sample has roughly 120,000 clones; 81% are singletons. Sequenced material: PBMCs. The source is a woman in her twenties or thirties in good health and CMV-seronegative. Each CDR3 is given with its conserved first and last residue. Each record gives: D gene, CDR3 length, V gene, J gene, clone size, CDR3 DNA, CDR3 protein. The D gene is left open where the match is weak. Rows give clone size only sometimes, using once, few, many, or a class for an expanded clone.

D: -; length: 14; V: TRBV14; J: TRBJ2-3; size: -; DNA: TGTGCCAGCAGCCATATACAACGCACAGATACGCAGTATTTT; CDR3: CASSHIQRTDTQYF
D: TRBD1; length: 14; V: TRBV10-1; J: TRBJ2-5; size: -; DNA: TGCGCCAGCAGTGAAGGACAGGGGTTAGAGACCCAGTACTTC; CDR3: CASSEGQGLETQYF
D: -; length: 15; V: TRBV7-2; J: TRBJ2-3; size: -; DNA: TGTGCCAGCAGCTTTCAGAGCGGTAGCACAGATACGCAGTATTTT; CDR3: CASSFQSGSTDTQYF
D: -; length: 12; V: TRBV5-1; J: TRBJ2-7; size: -; DNA: TGCGCCAGCAGCTTGGCCGCGAACGAGCAGTACTTC; CDR3: CASSLAANEQYF
D: TRBD1; length: 15; V: TRBV9; J: TRBJ2-7; size: few; DNA: TGTGCCAGCAGCGTATTAGGGACAGAGTCCTACGAGCAGTACTTC; CDR3: CASSVLGTESYEQYF
D: TRBD1; length: 13; V: TRBV7-6; J: TRBJ2-5; size: -; DNA: TGTGCCAGCAGCTCGACGACAGGGCAGACCCAGTACTTC; CDR3: CASSSTTGQTQYF
D: -; length: 14; V: TRBV28; J: TRBJ2-5; size: -; DNA: TGTGCCAGCAGTTTATCTTGGGCCCAAGAGACCCAGTACTTC; CDR3: CASSLSWAQETQYF
D: TRBD2; length: 19; V: TRBV5-4; J: TRBJ2-7; size: -; DNA: TGTGCCAGCAGCTTGTGGGGGAGGACTAGCGGGCCTGCCTCCTACGAGCAGTACTTC; CDR3: CASSLWGRTSGPASYEQYF
D: -; length: 15; V: TRBV11-2; J: TRBJ2-3; size: -; DNA: TGTGCCAGCAGCTTAGAGGCGGGGGCAATCGTTACGCAGTATTTT; CDR3: CASSLEAGAIVTQYF
D: TRBD2; length: 15; V: TRBV9; J: TRBJ2-3; size: -; DNA: TGTGCCAGCAGCTCTAGCGGGCTAAGCACAGATACGCAGTATTTT; CDR3: CASSSSGLSTDTQYF
D: TRBD2; length: 18; V: TRBV4-1; J: TRBJ2-3; size: -; DNA: TGCGCCAGCAGCCAAGTCGGGACTAGCGGGAGTGGTGCAGATACGCAGTATTTT; CDR3: CASSQVGTSGSGADTQYF
D: TRBD2; length: 15; V: TRBV6-6; J: TRBJ2-3; size: few; DNA: TGTGCCAGCAAGGTCACGGGAGGGTTCGGAGATACGCAGTATTTT; CDR3: CASKVTGGFGDTQYF
D: -; length: 17; V: TRBV19; J: TRBJ2-3; size: -; DNA: TGTGCCAGTAGTCCACCACTAGGAGTTTCTAGCACAGATACGCAGTATTTT; CDR3: CASSPPLGVSSTDTQYF
D: TRBD1; length: 11; V: TRBV7-9; J: TRBJ1-4; size: -; DNA: TGTGCCAGCACCTCAGGGGGGAAACTGTTTTTT; CDR3: CASTSGGKLFF
D: -; length: 12; V: TRBV6-6; J: TRBJ2-1; size: -; DNA: TGTGCCAGCAGTTACTACAAAAATGAGCAGTTCTTC; CDR3: CASSYYKNEQFF
D: -; length: 15; V: TRBV6-5; J: TRBJ1-5; size: -; DNA: TGTGCCAGCAGTTACACATCCAGGGGCAATCAGCCCCAGCATTTT; CDR3: CASSYTSRGNQPQHF
D: TRBD2; length: 15; V: TRBV28; J: TRBJ2-7; size: -; DNA: TGTGCCAGCAATCACCCGGGACTAGATCCTTACGAGCAGTACTTC; CDR3: CASNHPGLDPYEQYF
D: -; length: 14; V: TRBV2; J: TRBJ1-3; size: -; DNA: TGTGCCAGCAGTGACCAGGGGTCGGGAAACACCATATATTTT; CDR3: CASSDQGSGNTIYF
D: -; length: 14; V: TRBV27; J: TRBJ1-1; size: once; DNA: TGTGCCAGCAGTTATCAGGGCTTGAACACTGAAGCTTTCTTT; CDR3: CASSYQGLNTEAFF
D: -; length: 15; V: TRBV11-2; J: TRBJ1-1; size: -; DNA: TGTGCCAGCAGCTTAGGGGCGTTTGGGGGCTCAGTAGCTTTCTTT; CDR3: CASSLGAFGGSVAFF
D: -; length: 14; V: TRBV5-4; J: TRBJ2-5; size: -; DNA: TGTGCCAGCAGCTTGGGGACTGATTTAGAGACCCAGTACTTC; CDR3: CASSLGTDLETQYF
D: TRBD1; length: 16; V: TRBV6-6; J: TRBJ2-7; size: -; DNA: TGTGCCAGCAGTTACAATCCCGCTGGACAGGGGTACGAGCAGTACTTC; CDR3: CASSYNPAGQGYEQYF
D: -; length: 13; V: TRBV18; J: TRBJ2-5; size: -; DNA: TGTGCCAGCTCACTCGGCGGACAAGAGACCCAGTACTTC; CDR3: CASSLGGQETQYF
D: TRBD2; length: 15; V: TRBV25-1; J: TRBJ2-1; size: once; DNA: TGTGCCAGCAGAGAAACGGGACTAGTGATGAATGAGCAGTTCTTC; CDR3: CASRETGLVMNEQFF
D: -; length: 13; V: TRBV30; J: TRBJ1-1; size: -; DNA: TGTGCCCGCCAGGAGGGAGAAGCCACTGAAGCTTTCTTT; CDR3: CARQEGEATEAFF
D: TRBD1; length: 15; V: TRBV2; J: TRBJ2-5; size: -; DNA: TGTGCCAGCACACGCCGGGACAGGGGGTCAGAGACCCAGTACTTC; CDR3: CASTRRDRGSETQYF
D: TRBD2; length: 14; V: TRBV9; J: TRBJ2-7; size: -; DNA: TGTGCCAGCAGCGTAGAGAGCGGGAGCTACGAGCAGTACTTC; CDR3: CASSVESGSYEQYF
D: -; length: 12; V: TRBV9; J: TRBJ1-3; size: -; DNA: TGTGCCAGCAGCTATTCCGGAAACACCATATATTTT; CDR3: CASSYSGNTIYF